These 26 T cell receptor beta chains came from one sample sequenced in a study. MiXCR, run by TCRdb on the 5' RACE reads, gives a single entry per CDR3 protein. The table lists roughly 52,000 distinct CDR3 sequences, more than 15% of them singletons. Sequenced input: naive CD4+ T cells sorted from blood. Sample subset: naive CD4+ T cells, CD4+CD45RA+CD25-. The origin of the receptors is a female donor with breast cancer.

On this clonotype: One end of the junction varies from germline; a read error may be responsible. CDR3 residues: CASSPQTENTEALF. CDR3 nucleotide sequence: TGCGCCAGCAGCCCACAGACAGAGAACACTGAAGCTCTCTTT. V and J are TRBV5-1 and TRBJ1-1, with D possibly matching TRBD1 (5 bases). CDR3 size: 14 residues. The germline V gene encodes CDR1 SGHRS and CDR2 YFSETQ.

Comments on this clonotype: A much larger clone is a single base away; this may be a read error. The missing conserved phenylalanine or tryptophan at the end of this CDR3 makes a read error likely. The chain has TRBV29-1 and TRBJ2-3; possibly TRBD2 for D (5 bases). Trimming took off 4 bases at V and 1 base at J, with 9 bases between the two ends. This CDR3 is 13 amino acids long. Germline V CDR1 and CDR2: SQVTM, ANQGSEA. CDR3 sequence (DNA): TGCAGCGTTGGGGAGTCAGGCACAGATACGCAGTATTGT. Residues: CSVGESGTDTQYC.

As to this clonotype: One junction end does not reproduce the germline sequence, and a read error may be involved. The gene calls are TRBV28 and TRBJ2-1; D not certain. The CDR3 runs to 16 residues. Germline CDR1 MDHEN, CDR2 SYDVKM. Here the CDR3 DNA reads TGTGCCAGCAGTCCGAGTAGTCAGGACGAGAACAAAGAGCAGTTCTTC. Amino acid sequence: CASSPSSQDENKEQFF.

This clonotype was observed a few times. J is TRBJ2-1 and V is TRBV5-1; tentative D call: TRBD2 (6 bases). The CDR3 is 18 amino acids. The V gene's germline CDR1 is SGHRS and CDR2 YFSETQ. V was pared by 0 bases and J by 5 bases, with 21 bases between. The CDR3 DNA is TGCGCCAGCAGCTTGGGGCGGGTAGCGGAATTACCAAACAATGAGCAGTTCTTC. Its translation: CASSLGRVAELPNNEQFF.

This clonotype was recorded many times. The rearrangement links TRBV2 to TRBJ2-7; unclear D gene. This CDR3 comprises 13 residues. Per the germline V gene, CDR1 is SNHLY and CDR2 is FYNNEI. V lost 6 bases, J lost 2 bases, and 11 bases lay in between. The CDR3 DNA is TGTGCCAGCAGGGACGCAGGAACCTACGAGCAGTACTTC. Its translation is CASRDAGTYEQYF.

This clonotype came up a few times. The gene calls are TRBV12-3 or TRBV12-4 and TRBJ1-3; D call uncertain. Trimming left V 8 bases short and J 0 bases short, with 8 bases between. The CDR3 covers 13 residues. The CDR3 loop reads CASCRDSGNTIYF. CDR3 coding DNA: TGTGCCAGCTGCCGGGACTCTGGAAACACCATATATTTT.

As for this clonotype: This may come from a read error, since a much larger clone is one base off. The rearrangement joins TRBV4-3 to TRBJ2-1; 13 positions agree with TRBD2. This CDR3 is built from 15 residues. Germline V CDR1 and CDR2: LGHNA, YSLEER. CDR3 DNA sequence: TGCGCCAGCAGCCAAGGACTAGCGGGAGGTCGGGAGCAGTCCTTC. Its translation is CASSQGLAGGREQSF.

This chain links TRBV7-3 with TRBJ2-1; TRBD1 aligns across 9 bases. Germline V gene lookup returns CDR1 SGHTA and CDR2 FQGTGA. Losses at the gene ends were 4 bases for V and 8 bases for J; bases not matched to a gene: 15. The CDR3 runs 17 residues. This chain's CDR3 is CASSSSRGQGWAYEQFF. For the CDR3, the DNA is TGTGCCAGCAGCTCCTCCCGGGGACAGGGTTGGGCATATGAGCAGTTCTTC.

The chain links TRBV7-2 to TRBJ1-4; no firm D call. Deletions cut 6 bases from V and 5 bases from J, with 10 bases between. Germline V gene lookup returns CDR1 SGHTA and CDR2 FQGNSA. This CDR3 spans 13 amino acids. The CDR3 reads CASRGRMNEKLFF. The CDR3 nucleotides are TGTGCCAGCAGGGGGAGGATGAATGAAAAACTGTTTTTT.

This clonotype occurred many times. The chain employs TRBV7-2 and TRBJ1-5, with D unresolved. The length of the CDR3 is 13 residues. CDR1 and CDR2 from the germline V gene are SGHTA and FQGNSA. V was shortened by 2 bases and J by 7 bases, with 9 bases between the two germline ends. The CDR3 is CASSLSGRQPQHF. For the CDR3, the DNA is TGTGCCAGCAGCTTAAGCGGCCGACAGCCCCAGCATTTT.

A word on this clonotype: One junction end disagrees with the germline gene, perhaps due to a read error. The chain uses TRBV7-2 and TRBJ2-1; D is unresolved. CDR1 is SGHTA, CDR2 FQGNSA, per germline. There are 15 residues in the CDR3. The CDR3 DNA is TGTGCCAGCAGCTCTCGGCCCCCCAAAGGCAATGAGCTGTTCTTC. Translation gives CASSSRPPKGNELFF.

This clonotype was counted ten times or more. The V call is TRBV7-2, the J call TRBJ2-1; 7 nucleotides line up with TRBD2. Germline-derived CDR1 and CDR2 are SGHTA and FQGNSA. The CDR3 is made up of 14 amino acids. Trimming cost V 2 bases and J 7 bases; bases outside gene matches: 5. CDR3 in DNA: TGTGCCAGCAGCTTAACAGCGGGACGTAATGAGCAGTTCTTC. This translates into CASSLTAGRNEQFF.

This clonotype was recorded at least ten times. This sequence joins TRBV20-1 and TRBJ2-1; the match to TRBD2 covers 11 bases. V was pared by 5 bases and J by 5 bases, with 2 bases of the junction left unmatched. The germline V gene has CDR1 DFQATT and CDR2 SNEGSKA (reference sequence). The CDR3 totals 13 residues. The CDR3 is CSALAGGNNEQFF. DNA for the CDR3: TGCAGTGCTTTAGCGGGAGGGAACAATGAGCAGTTCTTC.

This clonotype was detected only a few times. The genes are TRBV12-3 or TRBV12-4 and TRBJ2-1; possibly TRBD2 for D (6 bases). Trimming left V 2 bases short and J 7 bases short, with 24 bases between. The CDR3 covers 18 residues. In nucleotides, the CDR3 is TGTGCCAGCAGTTTAAGGCGAAGAGGACTATTTTTTTCGAATGAGCAGTTCTTC. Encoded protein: CASSLRRRGLFFSNEQFF.

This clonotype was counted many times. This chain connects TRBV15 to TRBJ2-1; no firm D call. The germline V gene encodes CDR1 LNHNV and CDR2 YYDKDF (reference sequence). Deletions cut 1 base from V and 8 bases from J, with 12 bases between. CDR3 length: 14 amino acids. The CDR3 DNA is TGTGCCACCAGCAGAGGCAAGTCGGGCGATGAGCAGTTCTTC. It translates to CATSRGKSGDEQFF.

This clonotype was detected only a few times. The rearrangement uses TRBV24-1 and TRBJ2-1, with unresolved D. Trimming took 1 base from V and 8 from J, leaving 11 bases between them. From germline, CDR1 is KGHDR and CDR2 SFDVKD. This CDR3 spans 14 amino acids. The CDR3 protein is CATSDLTYGDEQFF. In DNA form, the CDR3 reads TGTGCCACCAGTGATTTAACGTATGGGGATGAGCAGTTCTTC.

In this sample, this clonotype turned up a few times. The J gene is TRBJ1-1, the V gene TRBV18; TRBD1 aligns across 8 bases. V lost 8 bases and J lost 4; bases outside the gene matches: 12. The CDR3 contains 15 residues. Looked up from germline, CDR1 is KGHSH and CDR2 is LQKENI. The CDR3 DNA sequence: TGTGCCAGCGCACGAGGACAGGGAAGGGGCACTGAAGCTTTCTTT. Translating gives CASARGQGRGTEAFF.

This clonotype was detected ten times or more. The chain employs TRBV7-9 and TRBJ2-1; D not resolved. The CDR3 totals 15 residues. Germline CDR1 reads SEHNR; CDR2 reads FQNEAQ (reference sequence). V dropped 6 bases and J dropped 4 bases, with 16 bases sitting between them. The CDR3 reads CASSSLDREYNEQFF. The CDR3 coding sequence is TGTGCCAGCAGTTCTTTAGATAGAGAATACAATGAGCAGTTCTTC.

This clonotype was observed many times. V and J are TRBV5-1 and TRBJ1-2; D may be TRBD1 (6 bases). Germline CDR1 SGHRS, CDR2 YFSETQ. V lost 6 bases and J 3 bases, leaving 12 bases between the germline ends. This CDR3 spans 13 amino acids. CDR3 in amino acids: CASNPGADYGYTF. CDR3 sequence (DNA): TGCGCCAGCAATCCGGGGGCGGACTATGGCTACACCTTC.

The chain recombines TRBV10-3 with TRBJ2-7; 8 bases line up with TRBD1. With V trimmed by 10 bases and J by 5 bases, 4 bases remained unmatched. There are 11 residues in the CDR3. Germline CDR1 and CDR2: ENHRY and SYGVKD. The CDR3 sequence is CATSDRDEQYF. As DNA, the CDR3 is TGTGCCACTTCGGACAGGGACGAGCAGTACTTC.

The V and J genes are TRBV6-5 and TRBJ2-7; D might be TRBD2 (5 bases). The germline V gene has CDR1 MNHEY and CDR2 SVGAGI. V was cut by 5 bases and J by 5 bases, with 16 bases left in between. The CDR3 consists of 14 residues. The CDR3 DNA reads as TGTGCCAGCAGTCGAGGCGGGTTATACCACGAGCAGTACTTC. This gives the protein CASSRGGLYHEQYF.

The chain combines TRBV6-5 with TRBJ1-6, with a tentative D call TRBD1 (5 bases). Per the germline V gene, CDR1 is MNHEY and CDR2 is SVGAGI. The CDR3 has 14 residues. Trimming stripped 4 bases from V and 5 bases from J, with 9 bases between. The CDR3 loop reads CASSWTGHNSPLHF. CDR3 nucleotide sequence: TGTGCCAGCAGTTGGACGGGACATAATTCACCCCTCCACTTT.

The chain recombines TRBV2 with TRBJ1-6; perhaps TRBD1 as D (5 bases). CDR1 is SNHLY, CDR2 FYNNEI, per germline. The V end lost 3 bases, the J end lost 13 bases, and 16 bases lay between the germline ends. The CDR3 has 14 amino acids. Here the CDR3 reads CASSEGLEISPLHF. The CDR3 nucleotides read TGTGCCAGCAGTGAGGGGCTCGAGATCTCCCCCCTCCACTTT.

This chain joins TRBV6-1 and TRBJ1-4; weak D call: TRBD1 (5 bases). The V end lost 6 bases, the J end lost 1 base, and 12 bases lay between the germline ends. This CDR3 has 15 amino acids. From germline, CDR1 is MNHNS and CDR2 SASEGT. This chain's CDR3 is CASRDHGGTNEKLFF. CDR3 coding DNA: TGTGCCAGCAGGGATCATGGGGGAACTAATGAAAAACTGTTTTTT.

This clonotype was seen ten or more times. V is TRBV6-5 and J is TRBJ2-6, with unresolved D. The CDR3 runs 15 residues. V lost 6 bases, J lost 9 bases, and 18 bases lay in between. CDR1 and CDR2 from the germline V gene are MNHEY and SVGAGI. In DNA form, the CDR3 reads TGTGCCAGCAGGGAAATAATGAAAAGGGACAACGTCCTGACTTTC. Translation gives CASREIMKRDNVLTF.

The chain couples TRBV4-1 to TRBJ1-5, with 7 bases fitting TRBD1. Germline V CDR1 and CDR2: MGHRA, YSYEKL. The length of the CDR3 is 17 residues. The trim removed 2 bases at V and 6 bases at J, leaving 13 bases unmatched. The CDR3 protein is CASSQSGLTGVAQPQHF. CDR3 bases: TGCGCCAGCAGCCAAAGCGGGCTTACAGGGGTGGCTCAGCCCCAGCATTTT.